This TCR beta chain was recorded in a study of control samples from healthy donors and cancer patients. This clone was seen a few times. This table comes from immunoSEQ multiplex PCR, and its TCRdb copy is limited to in-frame clones, with some not included. This sample has fewer than 300,000 clones, with roughly 87% found just once. There are 17 residues in the CDR3. Germline loops: CDR1 MNHEY, CDR2 SVGEGT. The germline V and J ends were trimmed by 6 bases and 0 bases, with 17 bases remaining between them. Sequencing used PBMCs. The chain is built from TRBV6-2 or TRBV6-3 and TRBJ2-2, with D possibly TRBD2 on 5 matching bases. The clonotype originates from a woman aged 60-75 years with lung cancer. The CDR3: CASSDHRRPANTGELFF. The CDR3 coding sequence is TGTGCCAGCAGCGACCACCGGAGGCCCGCGAACACCGGGGAGCTGTTTTTT.